This T cell receptor beta chain appears in the sequencing data of a study of breast tumors, draining lymph nodes, adjacent tissues. The CDR3 has 15 amino acids. Germline values: CDR1 SGHNT, CDR2 YENEEA. V was shortened by 5 bases and J by 2 bases, with 10 bases between the two germline ends. TCRdb called the multiplex PCR reads again in MiXCR, with one record for every CDR3 protein. Among more than 80,000 distinct CDR3 sequences, 30% were seen once, and the ten largest hold around 6%. Axillary draining lymph nodes of breast cancer patients supplied the node samples. This clonotype was counted ten times or more. Its target is unknown. Findings and caveats of the study: Tumor and nontumor repertoires were significantly more similar in luminal-like than in basal-like breast cancer. Tumor T cell lymph node origin was a supported hypothesis, not proven. Tumors had less TCR diversity than lymph nodes, more than nontumor tissue.

Specimen: axillary lymph node tissue. The sequence came from a female donor with breast cancer. Some clones in this sample may be carry-over from other donors' samples. The genes are TRBV11-3 and TRBJ2-6, with D possibly called TRBD1 or TRBD2 (7 bases each). CDR3 region: CASSPGGAGANVLTF. CDR3 sequence (DNA): TGTGCCAGCAGCCCAGGGGGGGCTGGGGCCAACGTCCTGACTTTC.